The 3 T cell receptor beta chains below come from one sample, sequenced in a study of T cells in Graves' hyperthyroidism and ophthalmopathy. What was amplified from RNA transcripts were TCR beta CDR3 regions. The HTBI primer set was used in a first-round RT-PCR of the TCR CDR3. One entry per CDR3 protein results from TCRdb running MiXCR on the multiplex PCR reads. The data hold some 550,000 distinct CDR3 sequences, with 20% to 25% observed a single time. The specimen sequenced was blood. All receptors come from a man between 18 and 35 years old with Graves' hyperthyroidism.

CDR3 region: CASSLLTGGAYPLHF. In nucleotides, the CDR3 is TGTGCCAGCAGTTTATTAACCGGGGGCGCATACCCCCTCCACTTT. The chain links TRBV27 to TRBJ1-6; D may be TRBD1 (6 bases). Trimming took 1 base from V and 13 from J, leaving 17 bases between them. This CDR3 region has 15 residues. Per the germline V gene, CDR1 is MNHEY and CDR2 is SMNVEV (reference sequence).

The sample holds many counts of this clonotype. The chain joins TRBV12-3 or TRBV12-4 to TRBJ1-1; perhaps TRBD1 as D (5 bases). CDR3 length: 14 residues. V shed 1 base and J shed 5 bases, with 11 bases lying between them. CDR3: CASSLGGTWTEAFF. CDR3 nucleotide sequence: TGTGCCAGCAGTTTAGGTGGGACTTGGACTGAAGCTTTCTTT.

This clonotype was observed many times. CDR3 DNA sequence: TGTGCCAGCAGTTCCAGTCGGGGGGTGGCCTACGAGCAGTACTTC. Its translation: CASSSSRGVAYEQYF. The chain joins TRBV28 to TRBJ2-7, with 7 bases that match TRBD2. The CDR3 consists of 15 residues. Germline loops: CDR1 MDHEN, CDR2 SYDVKM. The J segment lost 2 bases and the V segment lost 4 bases, leaving 8 bases of the junction unmatched.